The following is a T cell receptor (beta chain) sequence with its context. The data were obtained in a study of blood T cells in healthy people across ages. Every donor provided roughly 10 milliliters of peripheral blood. The second PCR ran roughly 6 to 11 cycles with a sample-barcoded 5' primer and J-beta primers. Each CDR3 protein is one row after TCRdb ran MiXCR on the 5' RACE reads. This table has approximately 1.5 million distinct CDR3 sequences, roughly 43% appearing once. The sample taken for sequencing was blood. This TCR was sampled from a woman under 30 in good health.

The DNA for the CDR3 is TGTGCCAGCAGCCAAGAACCGCCAGGACTAGCGGGGAACAATGAGCAGTTCTTC. Protein product: CASSQEPPGLAGNNEQFF. The V and J genes are TRBV7-2 and TRBJ2-1, with 12 bases matching TRBD2. The V gene's germline CDR1 is SGHTA and CDR2 FQGNSA. The V and J ends lost 5 bases and 5 bases, in that order; junction bases with no gene match: 13. The CDR3 consists of 18 residues.